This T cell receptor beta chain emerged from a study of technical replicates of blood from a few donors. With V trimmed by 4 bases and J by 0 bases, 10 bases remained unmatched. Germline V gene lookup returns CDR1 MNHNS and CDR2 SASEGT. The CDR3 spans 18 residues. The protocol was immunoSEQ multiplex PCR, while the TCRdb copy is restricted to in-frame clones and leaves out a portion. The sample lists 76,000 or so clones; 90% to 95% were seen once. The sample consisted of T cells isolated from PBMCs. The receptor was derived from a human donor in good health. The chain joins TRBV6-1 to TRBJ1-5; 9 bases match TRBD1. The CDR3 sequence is CASSGLDRGSYSNQPQHF. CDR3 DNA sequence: TGTGCCAGCAGTGGTCTGGACAGGGGATCCTATAGCAATCAGCCCCAGCATTTT.